This T cell receptor beta chain was sequenced in a study of blood T cell repertoires in COVID-19. Looking at the study overall: Collection of acute and convalescent COVID-19 samples took place in the United States, Italy and Spain. Nucleic acid was either cDNA or gDNA, and it came from T cells, B-cell-depleted T cells, or PBMCs.

Only in-frame clones appear in the TCRdb table, and some are missing; sequencing was by immunoSEQ multiplex PCR. The sample yields 150,000 or so clones, about 86% seen once. The V end was cut by 0 bases, the J end by 5 bases, with 22 bases between. The CDR3 runs 18 residues. Germline loops: CDR1 MNHNS, CDR2 SASEGT. The chain employs TRBV6-1 and TRBJ1-1, with D perhaps matching TRBD1 (6 bases). This clonotype was sampled from a woman aged 60-75 years with acute or convalescent COVID-19. The sample comprised peripheral blood. Here the CDR3 reads CASSEAAYLRGARTEAFF. CDR3 sequence (DNA): TGTGCCAGCAGTGAAGCAGCGTATTTGCGGGGGGCGCGGACTGAAGCTTTCTTT.